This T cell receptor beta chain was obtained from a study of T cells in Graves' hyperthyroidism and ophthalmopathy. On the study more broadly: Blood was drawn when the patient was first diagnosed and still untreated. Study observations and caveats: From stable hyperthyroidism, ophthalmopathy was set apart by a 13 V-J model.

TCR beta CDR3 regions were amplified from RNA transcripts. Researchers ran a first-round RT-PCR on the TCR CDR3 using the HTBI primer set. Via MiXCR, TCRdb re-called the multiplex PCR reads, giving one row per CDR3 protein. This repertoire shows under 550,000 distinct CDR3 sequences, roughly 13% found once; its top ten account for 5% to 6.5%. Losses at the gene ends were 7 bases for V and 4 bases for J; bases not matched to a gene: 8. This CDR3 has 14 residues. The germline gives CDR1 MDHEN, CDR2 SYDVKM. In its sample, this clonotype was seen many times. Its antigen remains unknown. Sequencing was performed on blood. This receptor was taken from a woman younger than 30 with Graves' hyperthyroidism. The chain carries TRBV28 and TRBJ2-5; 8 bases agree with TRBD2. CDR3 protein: CASKPGLGIETQYF. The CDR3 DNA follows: TGTGCCAGCAAACCGGGACTAGGAATAGAGACCCAGTACTTC.